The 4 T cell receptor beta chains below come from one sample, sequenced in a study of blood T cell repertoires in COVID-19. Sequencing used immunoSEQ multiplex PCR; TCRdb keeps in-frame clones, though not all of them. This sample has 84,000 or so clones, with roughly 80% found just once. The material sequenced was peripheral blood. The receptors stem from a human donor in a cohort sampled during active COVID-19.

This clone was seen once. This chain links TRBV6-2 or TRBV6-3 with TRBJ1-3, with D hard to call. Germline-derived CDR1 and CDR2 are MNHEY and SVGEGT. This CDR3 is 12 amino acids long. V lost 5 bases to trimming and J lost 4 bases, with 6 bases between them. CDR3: CASSRSGNTIYF. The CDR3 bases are TGTGCCAGCAGTCGGTCCGGAAACACCATATATTTT.

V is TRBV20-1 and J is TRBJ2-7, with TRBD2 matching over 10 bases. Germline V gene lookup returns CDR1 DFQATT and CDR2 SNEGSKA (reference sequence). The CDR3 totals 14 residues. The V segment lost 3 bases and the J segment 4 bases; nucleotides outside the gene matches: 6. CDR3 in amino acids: CSASLAGALYEQYF. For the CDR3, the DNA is TGCAGTGCTAGTCTAGCGGGGGCCCTTTACGAGCAGTACTTC.

The CDR3 nucleotides read TGTGCCAGCAGTTCTTATGGGGCCAACGTCCTGACTTTC. Translating gives CASSSYGANVLTF. The chain joins TRBV11-1 to TRBJ2-6, with D unresolved. The CDR3 is 13 residues long. Germline lookup yields CDR1 SGHAT and CDR2 FQDESV (reference sequence). With 6 bases removed from V and 3 bases from J, the gap between germline ends came to 6 bases.

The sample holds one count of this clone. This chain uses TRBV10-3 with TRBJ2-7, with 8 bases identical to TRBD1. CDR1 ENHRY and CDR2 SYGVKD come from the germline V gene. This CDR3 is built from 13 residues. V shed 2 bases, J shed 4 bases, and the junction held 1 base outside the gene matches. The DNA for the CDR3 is TGTGCCATCAGTGAGGGGACAGGATACGAGCAGTACTTC. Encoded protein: CAISEGTGYEQYF.